A single sample gave rise to the 5 T cell receptor beta chains below, sequenced in a study of blood T cell repertoires in COVID-19. Profiling relied on immunoSEQ multiplex PCR, and the TCRdb table lists in-frame clones only, not all of them. The sample lists 150,000 to 200,000 clones, 70% to 90% occurring once. The material sequenced was peripheral blood. These receptors all come from a man in his sixties with COVID-19, enrolled during active disease.

The chain joins TRBV5-1 to TRBJ2-3; TRBD2 matches 7 bases. Per the germline V gene, CDR1 is SGHRS and CDR2 is YFSETQ. The trim removed 6 bases at V and 5 bases at J, leaving 9 bases unmatched. This CDR3 region has 14 residues. The DNA of the CDR3 is TGCGCCAGCACCGGAGGAGCGGGAAGAGATACGCAGTATTTT. It codes for CASTGGAGRDTQYF. Supplemented by reference TRBV5-1 and TRBJ2-3, the full variable domain reads KAGVTQTPRYLIKTRGQQVTLSCSPISGHRSVSWYQQTPGQGLQFLFEYFSETQRNKGNFPGRFSGRQFSNSRSEMNVSTLELGDSALYLCASTGGAGRDTQYFGPGTRLTVL.

This clone was seen a single time. The genes are TRBV11-3 and TRBJ2-2, with D possibly matching TRBD2 (6 bases). V gave up 1 base and J gave up 6 bases, with 12 bases separating them. CDR1 and CDR2 (germline): SGHNT, YENEEA. The CDR3 contains 15 residues. In nucleotides, the CDR3 is TGTGCCAGCAGCTTAGGGCAGGGAGGTTCCGGGGAGCTGTTTTTT. Translating gives CASSLGQGGSGELFF.

The rearrangement joins TRBV19 to TRBJ1-2; no definite D call. Deletions cut 7 bases from V and 1 base from J, with 7 bases between. This CDR3 has 12 amino acids. Germline CDR1 and CDR2: LNHDA and SQIVND (reference sequence). The CDR3: CASNEVNYGYTF. The CDR3 DNA reads TGTGCCAGTAATGAGGTTAACTATGGCTACACCTTC.

This clone came up a few times. CDR3 nucleotides: TGTGCCAGCAGTTCGCACGGGACAGGGAATTACGAGCAGTACTTC. Encoded protein: CASSSHGTGNYEQYF. The J gene is TRBJ2-7, the V gene TRBV28, with 9 bases fitting TRBD1. Trimming cost V 4 bases and J 4 bases; bases outside gene matches: 8. The length of the CDR3 is 15 residues. Germline CDR1 and CDR2: MDHEN and SYDVKM. Variable domain in full (rest from reference TRBV28 and TRBJ2-7): DVKVTQSSRYLVKRTGEKVFLECVQDMDHENMFWYRQDPGLGLRLIYFSYDVKMKEKGDIPEGYSVSREKKERFSLILESASTNQTSMYLCASSSHGTGNYEQYFGPGTRLTVT.

On this clone: A read error may be the cause here, since a much bigger clone is one base away. This chain joins TRBV13 and TRBJ1-1; a weak D match, TRBD1 (5 bases). V was shortened by 2 bases and J by 1 base, with 5 bases between the two germline ends. CDR1 PRHDT and CDR2 FYEKMQ come from the germline V gene (reference sequence). The CDR3 has 13 residues. Here the CDR3 DNA reads TGTGCCAGCAGCTTAACAGGGAACACTGAAGCTTTCTTT. This sequence encodes CASSLTGNTEAFF. Combining the CDR3 with reference TRBV13 and TRBJ1-1 gives the whole variable domain AAGVIQSPRHLIKEKRETATLKCYPIPRHDTVYWYQQGPGQDPQFLISFYEKMQSDKGSIPDRFSAQQFSDYHSELNMSSLELGDSALYFCASSLTGNTEAFFGQGTRLTVV.